This T cell receptor beta chain was recorded in a study of cytotoxic CD8 clonotypes in ibrutinib-treated CLL. Study in general: The subjects consisted of roughly twelve relapsed/refractory and around 15 treatment-naive individuals, with roughly 17 IGHV unmutated. The average sample held roughly 250,000 productive templates and 94,082 productive rearrangements.

Sequencing sought depths of 1 in 200,000 to 1 in 1 million T cells. The assay was immunoSEQ multiplex PCR, and TCRdb's table has in-frame clones only and misses some. Of some 310,000 clones listed, roughly 79% are singletons. With V trimmed by 3 bases and J by 7 bases, 3 bases remained unmatched. CDR3 length: 14 residues. CDR1 is SGHTA and CDR2 is FQGNSA in the germline V gene. Study results and caveats: Public clonotypes were rare and shrank or held steady on treatment.

Points on this clone: Its target is not known.

The sequences come from PBMCs, collected before ibrutinib treatment. This rearrangement joins TRBV7-2 to TRBJ1-4; 9 bases match TRBD1. The sequence was collected from a human donor with chronic lymphocytic leukemia. CDR3 sequence (DNA): TGTGCCAGCAGCTTGGGACAGGGATTTGAAAAACTGTTTTTT. Encoded protein: CASSLGQGFEKLFF.